The rows below give T cell receptor beta chains drawn from one sample of a study of CD4+ T cells in melanoma. The method was immunoSEQ multiplex PCR; TCRdb's version includes in-frame clones alone and lacks a portion of them. The profile shows 9,500 or so clones, over 60% of them singletons. The sequenced sample was cells from a culture (not recorded whether cultured in vitro). Receptors were obtained from a human donor with melanoma. The CDR3 runs from the conserved cysteine through the conserved F or W. Fields, in order: V gene, J gene, clone size, D gene, CDR3 protein, CDR3 DNA. The D gene is left open where the match is weak. Only some rows state a clone size, as once, few, many or a class for expanded clones.

v_gene: TRBV6-6
j_gene: TRBJ1-5
abundance: .
d_gene: .
CDR3aa: CASRGDGNQPQHF
CDR3nt: TGTGCCAGCAGAGGGGACGGCAATCAGCCCCAGCATTTT

v_gene: TRBV7-6
j_gene: TRBJ2-2
abundance: .
d_gene: .
CDR3aa: CASSLFGRELPGELFF
CDR3nt: TGTGCCAGCAGCTTATTTGGCAGGGAATTACCCGGGGAGCTGTTTTTT

v_gene: TRBV5-6
j_gene: TRBJ1-3
abundance: once
d_gene: .
CDR3aa: CASSLRDGGNTIYF
CDR3nt: TGTGCCAGCAGCTTGCGCGACGGAGGAAACACCATATATTTT

v_gene: TRBV7-2
j_gene: TRBJ2-3
abundance: few
d_gene: .
CDR3aa: CASSLFPRPDTQYF
CDR3nt: TGTGCCAGCAGCTTATTCCCCCGTCCGGATACGCAGTATTTT

v_gene: TRBV19
j_gene: TRBJ1-5
abundance: .
d_gene: .
CDR3aa: CASSIDLGNQPQHF
CDR3nt: TGTGCCAGTAGTATAGACCTGGGCAATCAGCCCCAGCATTTT

v_gene: TRBV5-1
j_gene: TRBJ1-4
abundance: .
d_gene: .
CDR3aa: CASSSGQPTTNEKLFF
CDR3nt: TGCGCCAGCAGCTCAGGACAGCCTACAACTAATGAAAAACTGTTTTTT

v_gene: TRBV7-9
j_gene: TRBJ2-7
abundance: .
d_gene: .
CDR3aa: CASSLQGPLGYEQYF
CDR3nt: TGTGCCAGCAGCTTACAAGGCCCCTTAGGCTACGAGCAGTACTTC

v_gene: TRBV19
j_gene: TRBJ2-3
abundance: .
d_gene: .
CDR3aa: CASRRSDTDTQYF
CDR3nt: TGTGCCAGTAGGAGGTCAGACACAGATACGCAGTATTTT

v_gene: TRBV19
j_gene: TRBJ2-7
abundance: .
d_gene: .
CDR3aa: CASSIMQGPNYEQYF
CDR3nt: TGTGCCAGTAGTATCATGCAGGGTCCTAACTACGAGCAGTACTTC

v_gene: TRBV29-1
j_gene: TRBJ2-3
abundance: .
d_gene: TRBD2
CDR3aa: CSVRLAMSFTDTQYF
CDR3nt: TGCAGCGTTAGACTAGCGATGTCCTTCACAGATACGCAGTATTTT

v_gene: TRBV7-9
j_gene: TRBJ2-1
abundance: .
d_gene: .
CDR3aa: CASSPSRGAYEQFF
CDR3nt: TGTGCCAGCAGCCCCAGTCGGGGGGCGTATGAGCAGTTCTTC

v_gene: TRBV3-1/TRBV3-2
j_gene: TRBJ2-3
abundance: .
d_gene: .
CDR3aa: CASSQFKYNTDTQYF
CDR3nt: TGTGCCAGCAGCCAGTTTAAATACAACACAGATACGCAGTATTTT

v_gene: TRBV5-1
j_gene: TRBJ1-2
abundance: .
d_gene: .
CDR3aa: CASRGTTGLIYGYTF
CDR3nt: TGCGCCAGCAGAGGGACGACGGGCCTCATCTATGGCTACACCTTC

v_gene: TRBV5-1
j_gene: TRBJ2-5
abundance: .
d_gene: TRBD2
CDR3aa: CASSVAGGQETQYF
CDR3nt: TGCGCCAGCAGCGTAGCGGGGGGCCAAGAGACCCAGTACTTC

v_gene: TRBV30
j_gene: TRBJ1-5
abundance: .
d_gene: TRBD1
CDR3aa: CAWKTAGGISPQHF
CDR3nt: TGTGCCTGGAAGACCGCAGGGGGGATCAGCCCCCAGCATTTT

v_gene: TRBV7-9
j_gene: TRBJ2-1
abundance: .
d_gene: TRBD1
CDR3aa: CASSQWDRASNEQFF
CDR3nt: TGTGCCAGCAGCCAGTGGGACAGGGCCTCCAATGAGCAGTTCTTC

v_gene: TRBV5-1
j_gene: TRBJ1-6
abundance: .
d_gene: .
CDR3aa: CASSLLGPSSYNSPLHF
CDR3nt: TGCGCCAGCAGCTTGCTGGGGCCCAGCTCCTATAATTCACCCCTCCACTTT

v_gene: TRBV11-2
j_gene: TRBJ2-1
abundance: .
d_gene: .
CDR3aa: CASSLLGNEQFF
CDR3nt: TGTGCCAGCAGCTTATTAGGAAATGAGCAGTTCTTC

v_gene: TRBV30
j_gene: TRBJ2-2
abundance: few
d_gene: .
CDR3aa: CAWRAAGTNTGELFF
CDR3nt: TGTGCCTGGAGAGCAGCAGGAACGAACACCGGGGAGCTGTTTTTT

v_gene: TRBV11-2
j_gene: TRBJ2-3
abundance: .
d_gene: TRBD2
CDR3aa: CASSLSAGGGEYGDTQYF
CDR3nt: TGTGCCAGCAGCTTATCAGCTGGTGGGGGGGAGTACGGAGATACGCAGTATTTT

v_gene: TRBV5-1
j_gene: TRBJ1-3
abundance: .
d_gene: TRBD1
CDR3aa: CASSGTGDQPGNTIYF
CDR3nt: TGCGCCAGCAGCGGAACAGGGGACCAGCCTGGAAACACCATATATTTT

v_gene: TRBV4-1
j_gene: TRBJ2-7
abundance: .
d_gene: TRBD1
CDR3aa: CASSQGGTYEQYF
CDR3nt: TGCGCCAGCAGTCAAGGGGGCACCTACGAGCAGTACTTC

v_gene: TRBV5-1
j_gene: TRBJ1-2
abundance: .
d_gene: .
CDR3aa: CASRYIHRSLEGDGYTF
CDR3nt: TGCGCCAGCCGCTATATTCACCGGTCTTTGGAGGGCGATGGCTACACCTTC

v_gene: TRBV7-6
j_gene: TRBJ2-7
abundance: .
d_gene: .
CDR3aa: CASSLWYEQYF
CDR3nt: TGTGCCAGCAGCCTATGGTACGAGCAGTACTTC

v_gene: TRBV5-1
j_gene: TRBJ2-7
abundance: .
d_gene: .
CDR3aa: CASSLEGPPYEQYF
CDR3nt: TGCGCCAGCAGCTTGGAGGGTCCCCCCTACGAGCAGTACTTC

v_gene: TRBV5-1
j_gene: TRBJ1-4
abundance: .
d_gene: .
CDR3aa: CASTPGRFFEANEKLFF
CDR3nt: TGCGCCAGCACCCCCGGACGGTTCTTTGAGGCTAATGAAAAACTGTTTTTT

v_gene: TRBV18
j_gene: TRBJ1-1
abundance: .
d_gene: .
CDR3aa: CASSPKGADLPSEAFF
CDR3nt: TGTGCCAGCTCACCAAAAGGAGCCGATCTCCCCTCTGAAGCTTTCTTT

v_gene: TRBV20-1
j_gene: TRBJ2-7
abundance: .
d_gene: TRBD2
CDR3aa: CSASTGGAHEQYF
CDR3nt: TGCAGTGCTAGTACGGGGGGGGCACACGAGCAGTACTTC

v_gene: TRBV5-6
j_gene: TRBJ2-7
abundance: few
d_gene: TRBD1
CDR3aa: CASSRQGLTYEQYF
CDR3nt: TGTGCCAGCAGCCGACAGGGGTTAACCTACGAGCAGTACTTC

v_gene: TRBV27
j_gene: TRBJ1-1
abundance: .
d_gene: .
CDR3aa: CASWAGFRNTEAFF
CDR3nt: TGTGCCAGCTGGGCGGGGTTTCGGAACACTGAAGCTTTCTTT

v_gene: TRBV18
j_gene: TRBJ1-1
abundance: .
d_gene: .
CDR3aa: CASSPPQGRKDTEAFF
CDR3nt: TGTGCCAGCTCACCTCCCCAGGGGAGGAAGGACACTGAAGCTTTCTTT

v_gene: TRBV14
j_gene: TRBJ2-1
abundance: once
d_gene: .
CDR3aa: CASSQGSGWEQFF
CDR3nt: TGTGCCAGCAGCCAAGGTTCGGGCTGGGAGCAGTTCTTC

v_gene: TRBV12-3/TRBV12-4
j_gene: TRBJ1-1
abundance: once
d_gene: .
CDR3aa: CASSWTDPTEAFF
CDR3nt: TGTGCCAGCAGTTGGACGGACCCGACCGAAGCTTTCTTT

v_gene: TRBV2
j_gene: TRBJ2-1
abundance: .
d_gene: .
CDR3aa: CASSSEDTGQNEQFF
CDR3nt: TGTGCCAGCAGTTCGGAGGACACTGGGCAAAATGAGCAGTTCTTC

v_gene: TRBV5-1
j_gene: TRBJ1-2
abundance: .
d_gene: TRBD1
CDR3aa: CASSTRRQGQPGKDYGYTF
CDR3nt: TGCGCCAGCAGCACGAGACGACAGGGTCAACCCGGGAAGGACTATGGCTACACCTTC

v_gene: TRBV2
j_gene: TRBJ1-6
abundance: .
d_gene: .
CDR3aa: CASRDLTPLHF
CDR3nt: TGTGCCAGCAGGGACCTTACACCCCTCCACTTT

v_gene: TRBV2
j_gene: TRBJ2-5
abundance: .
d_gene: TRBD1
CDR3aa: CAMTGTGETQYF
CDR3nt: TGTGCCATGACCGGGACAGGAGAGACCCAGTACTTC

v_gene: TRBV7-3
j_gene: TRBJ2-3
abundance: .
d_gene: TRBD2
CDR3aa: CASSSPGLAGGSTDTQYF
CDR3nt: TGTGCCAGCAGCTCTCCGGGACTAGCGGGGGGAAGCACAGATACGCAGTATTTT

v_gene: TRBV4-2
j_gene: TRBJ1-1
abundance: .
d_gene: .
CDR3aa: CASSQGGGWNTEAFF
CDR3nt: TGTGCCAGCAGCCAAGGGGGGGGATGGAACACTGAAGCTTTCTTT